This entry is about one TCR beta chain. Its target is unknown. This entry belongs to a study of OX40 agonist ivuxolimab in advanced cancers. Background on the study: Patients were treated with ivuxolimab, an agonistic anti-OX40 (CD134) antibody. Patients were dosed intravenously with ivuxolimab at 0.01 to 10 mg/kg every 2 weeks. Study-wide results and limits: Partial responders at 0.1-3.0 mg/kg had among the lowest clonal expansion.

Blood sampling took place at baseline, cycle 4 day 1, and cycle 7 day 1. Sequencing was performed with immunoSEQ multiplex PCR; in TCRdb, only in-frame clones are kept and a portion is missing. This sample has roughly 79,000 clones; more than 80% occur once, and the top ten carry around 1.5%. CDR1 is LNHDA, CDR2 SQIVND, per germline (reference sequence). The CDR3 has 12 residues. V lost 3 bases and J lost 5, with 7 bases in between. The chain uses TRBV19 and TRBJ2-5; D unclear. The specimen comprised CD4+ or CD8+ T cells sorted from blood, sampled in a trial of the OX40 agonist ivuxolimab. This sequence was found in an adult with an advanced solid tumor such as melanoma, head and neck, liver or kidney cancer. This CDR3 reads CASSMGWETQYF. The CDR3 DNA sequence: TGTGCCAGTAGTATGGGTTGGGAGACCCAGTACTTC.